A single sample is the source of the 26 T cell receptor beta chains below, sequenced in a study of cytomegalovirus exposure and HLA in healthy donors. The study ran its PCR with 60 Vbeta and 13 Jbeta primers. TCRdb's copy holds only in-frame clones and misses some; the assay was immunoSEQ multiplex PCR. The table records over 60,000 clones, 75% of them present only once. What was sequenced was PBMCs. The receptors here all came from a woman aged 25 to 45 in good health and CMV-seropositive.

This chain uses TRBV7-8 with TRBJ1-1; tentatively, D is TRBD1 (6 bases). The germline V and J ends were trimmed by 0 bases and 7 bases, with 9 bases remaining between them. The germline CDR1 and CDR2 sequences are SGHVS and FQNEAQ. This CDR3 is 13 amino acids long. The CDR3 bases are TGTGCCAGCAGCTTAGCTGGACAGAGTGAAGCTTTCTTT. The encoded protein is CASSLAGQSEAFF.

The rearrangement uses TRBV19 and TRBJ2-2, with no clear D. The CDR3 is 18 residues long. V dropped 0 bases and J dropped 3 bases, with 17 bases sitting between them. Germline V gene sequence: CDR1 LNHDA, CDR2 SQIVND (reference sequence). CDR3 amino acids: CASSIEVGLRPHTGELFF. The CDR3 nucleotides are TGTGCCAGTAGTATAGAAGTGGGCCTTAGGCCCCACACCGGGGAGCTGTTTTTT.

Regarding this clone: At one of its ends the junction is not consistent with the germline gene, which may arise from a read error. The chain uses TRBV11-3 and TRBJ2-1; TRBD2 agrees at 9 bases. Germline CDR1 is SGHNT and CDR2 is YENEEA. The CDR3 extends over 16 amino acids. The CDR3 loop reads CASSLEREGVYSEQFF. DNA for the CDR3: TGTGCCAGCAGCTTAGAGCGGGAGGGGGTTTACAGTGAGCAGTTCTTC. The whole variable domain, filled in from reference TRBV11-3 and TRBJ2-1, reads EAGVVQSPRYKIIEKKQPVAFWCNPISGHNTLYWYLQNLGQGPELLIRYENEEAVDDSQLPKDRFSAERLKGVDSTLKIQPAELGDSAVYLCASSLEREGVYSEQFFGPGTRLTVL.

V and J are TRBV25-1 and TRBJ1-5, with 9 bases fitting TRBD1. The germline V gene encodes CDR1 MGHDK and CDR2 SYGVNS. The CDR3 has 18 amino acids. After removal of 6 bases from V and 4 bases from J, the junction contained 16 bases not matched to a gene. The CDR3 is CASRHGISGTGPNQPQHF. The CDR3 DNA reads TGTGCCAGCAGACACGGGATCTCCGGGACAGGGCCGAATCAGCCCCAGCATTTT.

This rearrangement joins TRBV7-2 to TRBJ1-1, with 7 bases matching TRBD1. The CDR3 is 17 amino acids. Germline CDR1 and CDR2: SGHTA and FQGNSA. Trimming took 4 bases from V and 3 from J; bases not matched to a gene: 14. The CDR3 coding sequence is TGTGCCAGCAGCTGGGGGCCGAGGGGGCGCCTGGACACTGAAGCTTTCTTT. Encoded protein: CASSWGPRGRLDTEAFF.

This chain joins TRBV5-6 and TRBJ1-2; TRBD1 matches 8 bases. V dropped 4 bases and J dropped 7; count of bases not matched to a gene: 9. The CDR3 runs 14 residues. Germline loops: CDR1 SGHDT, CDR2 YYEEEE. The DNA of the CDR3 is TGTGCCAGCAGCCCCACGAGACAGGGGATTGGCTACACCTTC. Translation: CASSPTRQGIGYTF.

This clone was seen more than once but under ten times. Other DNA sequences in this sample translate to the same CDR3. The chain combines TRBV6-1 with TRBJ2-7; D is unclear. The CDR3 totals 15 residues. Trimming pared 2 bases from V and 0 bases from J, leaving 11 bases between. Germline V lookup: CDR1 MNHNS, CDR2 SASEGT. The CDR3 is CASSESLSVSYEQYF. The CDR3 DNA follows: TGTGCCAGCAGTGAATCCCTGTCCGTCTCCTACGAGCAGTACTTC.

The CDR3 protein is CASSPSDKDGYTF. The CDR3 bases are TGTGCCAGCAGCCCCTCGGACAAAGATGGCTACACCTTC. This chain uses TRBV11-2 with TRBJ1-2; possibly TRBD1 for D (5 bases). The ends were cut back, 5 bases at V and 6 bases at J, with 13 bases in the middle. The germline V gene has CDR1 SGHAT and CDR2 FQNNGV. The CDR3 is made up of 13 amino acids.

The chain couples TRBV7-8 to TRBJ1-3, with 7 bases matching TRBD1. This CDR3 has 15 amino acids. Trimming at V came to 3 bases and at J to 5 bases, leaving 7 bases not matched to a gene. Germline lookup yields CDR1 SGHVS and CDR2 FQNEAQ. The CDR3 sequence: CASSLVGTDRNTIYF. For the CDR3, the DNA is TGTGCCAGCAGCTTGGTGGGGACAGATCGAAACACCATATATTTT.

The J gene is TRBJ2-1, the V gene TRBV30; perhaps TRBD2 as D (6 bases). V lost 0 bases and J 3 bases, leaving 15 bases between the germline ends. CDR1 and CDR2 from the germline V gene are GTSNPN and SVGIG (reference sequence). This CDR3 has 16 residues. CDR3 loop: CAWSVLTGVDYNEQFF. CDR3 DNA: TGTGCCTGGAGTGTACTAACGGGAGTTGACTACAATGAGCAGTTCTTC.

This clone was counted a few times. The chain links TRBV5-1 to TRBJ2-5, with a tentative D call TRBD1 (5 bases). V was clipped by 9 bases and J by 1 base, with 13 bases between them. Germline V gives CDR1 SGHRS, CDR2 YFSETQ. The CDR3 is made up of 13 amino acids. The CDR3 protein is CATSDSSQETQYF. The CDR3 region has the DNA TGCGCCACCTCAGACAGCTCCCAAGAGACCCAGTACTTC.

This clone was counted between two and nine times. The chain uses TRBV11-2 and TRBJ1-1; possible D gene TRBD1, 5 bases. CDR1 SGHAT and CDR2 FQNNGV come from the germline V gene. Trimming took off 3 bases at V and 5 bases at J, with 19 bases between the two ends. The CDR3 is 16 amino acids. The CDR3 sequence: CASSFLLRGLATEAFF. In DNA, the CDR3 is TGTGCCAGCAGCTTTTTGCTAAGGGGCCTCGCTACTGAAGCTTTCTTT.

The gene calls are TRBV27 and TRBJ2-3, with a weak D call TRBD2 (6 bases). The CDR3 totals 17 residues. Germline V lookup: CDR1 MNHEY, CDR2 SMNVEV (reference sequence). The V end was cut by 3 bases, the J end by 4 bases, with 20 bases between. The DNA of the CDR3 is TGTGCCAGCAGTTTCCGGACTATGTGGGGGTTGGCAGATACGCAGTATTTT. This gives the protein CASSFRTMWGLADTQYF.

The V gene is TRBV7-2, the J gene TRBJ2-5; D uncertain. Germline values: CDR1 SGHTA, CDR2 FQGNSA. This CDR3 has 11 amino acids. In DNA form, the CDR3 reads TGTGCTGCTGGAGAGTTCGAGACCCAGTACTTC. This encodes CAAGEFETQYF.

The V gene is TRBV11-2, the J gene TRBJ2-7; 9 nucleotides line up with TRBD1. The CDR3 loop spans 15 amino acids. Germline V gene data show CDR1 as SGHAT and CDR2 as FQNNGV. V was pared by 0 bases and J by 5 bases, with 5 bases of the junction left unmatched. The CDR3 coding sequence is TGTGCCAGCAGCTTAGATACAGGGGGCTGGAACGAGCAGTACTTC. Protein sequence: CASSLDTGGWNEQYF.

The rearrangement links TRBV28 to TRBJ1-4; TRBD1 aligns across 8 bases. Trimming removed 3 bases from V and 1 base from J; junction bases left unmatched: 1. Germline assignment: CDR1 MDHEN and CDR2 SYDVKM. There are 15 residues in the CDR3. The CDR3 DNA reads TGTGCCAGCAGTTTCGACAGGGGAACTAATGAAAAACTGTTTTTT. It specifies CASSFDRGTNEKLFF.

V is TRBV2 and J is TRBJ1-4; D not resolved. The V gene's germline CDR1 is SNHLY and CDR2 FYNNEI. Trimming took 5 bases from V and 8 from J, leaving 18 bases between them. CDR3 size: 15 residues. The CDR3 DNA sequence: TGTGCCAGCAGTCCTATTGCTGGAAACGGGGAAAAACTGTTTTTT. This sequence encodes CASSPIAGNGEKLFF. Combining the CDR3 with reference TRBV2 and TRBJ1-4 gives the whole variable domain EPEVTQTPSHQVTQMGQEVILRCVPISNHLYFYWYRQILGQKVEFLVSFYNNEISEKSEIFDDQFSVERPDGSNFTLKIRSTKLEDSAMYFCASSPIAGNGEKLFFGSGTQLSVL.

V is TRBV28 and J is TRBJ1-2; 7 bases fit TRBD1. The CDR3 length is 15 residues. Germline CDR1 reads MDHEN; CDR2 reads SYDVKM. V shed 6 bases and J 4 bases; nucleotides not matched to a gene: 11. CDR3 sequence reads: CASSPQGQHSYGYTF. In nucleotides, the CDR3 is TGTGCCAGCAGCCCACAGGGGCAACATAGCTATGGCTACACCTTC.

This clone showed up just a few times. The chain links TRBV6-1 to TRBJ1-5; no definite D call. Germline loops: CDR1 MNHNS, CDR2 SASEGT. Trimming left V 2 bases short and J 7 bases short, with 9 bases between. This CDR3 has 13 residues. Here the CDR3 reads CASSERAGQPQHF. CDR3 coding DNA: TGTGCCAGCAGTGAAAGGGCGGGCCAGCCCCAGCATTTT.

The genes are TRBV5-6 and TRBJ1-2; D is uncertain. V lost 0 bases to trimming and J lost 1 base, with 10 bases between them. The CDR3 runs to 15 residues. Germline lookup yields CDR1 SGHDT and CDR2 YYEEEE. The CDR3 coding sequence is TGTGCCAGCAGCTTGGGGCAGAGACTTAACTATGGCTACACCTTC. This encodes CASSLGQRLNYGYTF.

This chain connects TRBV5-4 to TRBJ2-3, with D maybe TRBD2 (6 bases). Germline V gives CDR1 SGHNT, CDR2 YYREEE (reference sequence). Trimming took off 0 bases at V and 4 bases at J, with 18 bases between the two ends. The length of the CDR3 is 17 residues. The CDR3 DNA sequence: TGTGCCAGCAGCTTGGGCCCCGGGGGAGTAGTTGCAGATACGCAGTATTTT. Translated: CASSLGPGGVVADTQYF.

The chain combines TRBV19 with TRBJ2-7; 8 nucleotides align to TRBD1. The length of the CDR3 is 15 residues. The ends lost 6 bases at V and 2 bases at J; junction bases unmatched: 9. Germline-derived CDR1 and CDR2 are LNHDA and SQIVND (reference sequence). This CDR3 reads CASSTGTGSTYEQYF. DNA for the CDR3: TGTGCCAGTAGCACCGGGACAGGATCCACCTACGAGCAGTACTTC.

In regard to this clone: Other DNA variants within this sample encode the same CDR3. The chain employs TRBV9 and TRBJ2-7; no firm D call. Germline CDR1 is SGDLS and CDR2 is YYNGEE. Trimming left V 0 bases short and J 3 bases short, with 7 bases between. The CDR3 contains 13 residues. CDR3 sequence: CASSVGPSYEQYF. DNA of the CDR3: TGTGCCAGCAGCGTAGGCCCCAGCTACGAGCAGTACTTC.

This clone was counted ten times or more. The chain is built from TRBV5-6 and TRBJ2-1, with 8 bases identical to TRBD1. The CDR3 contains 15 residues. The germline CDR1 and CDR2 sequences are SGHDT and YYEEEE. The V and J ends lost 6 bases and 4 bases, in that order; junction bases with no gene match: 9. The CDR3: CASTPQGAGYNEQFF. As DNA, the CDR3 is TGTGCCAGCACCCCTCAGGGGGCCGGGTACAATGAGCAGTTCTTC.

This clone was seen a few times. V gene TRBV6-1 combines with J gene TRBJ1-4; TRBD1 aligns across 7 bases. J was trimmed by 7 bases and V by 3 bases; bases with no gene match: 5. Looked up from germline, CDR1 is MNHNS and CDR2 is SASEGT. The CDR3 contains 14 residues. CDR3 sequence (DNA): TGTGCCAGCAGTGATCCAGGGGGTAGTGAAAAACTGTTTTTT. Protein sequence: CASSDPGGSEKLFF.

The sample holds one count of this clone. Additional DNA sequences in this sample encode the identical CDR3. The chain is built from TRBV4-2 and TRBJ2-5; 11 bases are a match to TRBD2. J lost 3 bases, V lost 0 bases, and 0 bases had no gene match. The CDR3 length is 15 residues. The germline V gene has CDR1 LGHNA and CDR2 YNFKEQ. CDR3 bases: TGTGCCAGCAGCCAAGATAGCGGGAGGGAAGAGACCCAGTACTTC. This codes for CASSQDSGREETQYF.